This T cell receptor beta chain comes out of a study of beta chain features in type 1 diabetes. Every isolated RNA sample was fully reverse transcribed, so sequencing captured expressed TCRB transcripts. Using immunoSEQ multiplex PCR, the repertoire was profiled, and TCRdb retains in-frame clones only, with some absent. The sample holds about 320,000 clones, approximately 14% seen once. This clone showed up just a few times. After removal of 10 bases from V and 0 bases from J, the junction contained 9 bases not matched to a gene. Germline V gives CDR1 ENHRY, CDR2 SYGVKD. The CDR3 covers 16 residues. Stem cell-like memory, regulatory, central memory and naive CD4+ cells were sorted via CD45RO/CCR7/CD25/CD127/CD95/CD27. Sorted populations all had greater than 98% purity.

Specimen: central memory CD4+ T cells from blood. The clonotype was recovered from a man in his thirties or forties in good health. This chain joins TRBV10-3 and TRBJ2-6, with 7 nucleotides matching TRBD2. CDR3 loop: CASTSGTFSGANVLTF. CDR3 DNA: TGTGCCAGCACCAGCGGGACCTTCTCTGGGGCCAACGTCCTGACTTTC.